The clone carrying this T cell receptor (beta chain) was detected only once. Its target is unknown. Profiling relied on immunoSEQ multiplex PCR, and the TCRdb table lists in-frame clones only, not all of them. Among about 120,000 clones listed, 80% to 90% were seen once. These data belong to a study of cytotoxic CD8 clonotypes in ibrutinib-treated CLL. Study results and limitations: Circulating CD8+ T-cell counts were tracked by baseline clonality, which exceeded that of age-matched healthy donors. A rise in clonality was seen at ibrutinib response, and a fall back toward baseline was seen at progression. Under treatment, the uncommon public clonotypes either contracted or remained stable.

Material: PBMCs, obtained after 24 months of ibrutinib treatment. The sequence was collected from a human donor with chronic lymphocytic leukemia.

DNA of the CDR3: TGTGCCATCTCACGGGCTAGCGGGAAGCCCTACGAGCAGTACTTC. Translation gives CAISRASGKPYEQYF. The chain uses TRBV6-5 and TRBJ2-7, with 9 positions matching TRBD2. CDR3 length: 15 residues. Trimming took 10 bases from V and 2 from J; bases not matched to a gene: 12. CDR1 is MNHEY, CDR2 SVGAGI, per germline.